These T cell receptor beta chains were read from a single sample in a study of PD-L1 blockade in urothelial cancer. Produced via immunoSEQ multiplex PCR; TCRdb's table is partial and in-frame only. The repertoire holds about 52,000 clones, with roughly 80% as singletons. The material sequenced was PBMCs, taken around atezolizumab (anti-PD-L1) treatment. These receptors came from a man in his fifties with urothelial cancer. CDR3s include the opening cysteine and the closing phenylalanine or tryptophan. A D gene is named only where the DNA matches it firmly. The size of a clone is reported for some rows only, either as once, few or many, or as a class for expanded clones.

v_call	d_call	clone_size	j_call	cdr3_aa	cdr3_nt
TRBV19	TRBD2	-	TRBJ2-1	CASSSPGTSGDEQFF	TGTGCCAGTAGTAGCCCAGGGACTAGCGGCGATGAGCAGTTCTTC
TRBV27	TRBD2	-	TRBJ2-5	CASSLSLRLAGGETQYF	TGTGCCAGCAGTTTATCCCTCCGACTAGCGGGAGGGGAGACCCAGTACTTC
TRBV11-3	TRBD2	-	TRBJ2-3	CASSLGLAGVVDTQYF	TGTGCCAGCAGCTTAGGCCTAGCGGGAGTCGTAGATACGCAGTATTTT
TRBV5-5	-	-	TRBJ2-1	CASSLYGQNYNEQFF	TGTGCCAGCAGCTTGTATGGGCAGAACTACAATGAGCAGTTCTTC
TRBV18	-	-	TRBJ2-5	CASSPRGGAQETQYF	TGTGCCAGCTCACCACGTGGCGGGGCACAAGAGACCCAGTACTTC
TRBV27	-	-	TRBJ1-1	CASSSIQENTEAFF	TGTGCCAGCAGTTCCATACAGGAGAACACTGAAGCTTTCTTT
TRBV6-1	-	-	TRBJ1-2	CASTPRAGQNYGYTF	TGTGCCAGCACCCCCAGGGCAGGCCAAAACTATGGCTACACCTTC
TRBV5-6	-	-	TRBJ2-6	CASSLEWDTSLGANVLTF	TGTGCCAGCAGCTTGGAGTGGGACACATCTCTGGGGGCCAACGTCCTGACTTTC
TRBV10-3	-	-	TRBJ1-4	CAIRPGAPNEKLFF	TGTGCCATCAGGCCTGGGGCCCCTAATGAAAAACTGTTTTTT
TRBV2	-	few	TRBJ2-7	CASSDRLTEYEQYF	TGTGCCAGCAGTGACCGACTCACTGAGTACGAGCAGTACTTC
TRBV7-7	-	-	TRBJ2-7	CASSLEVNDEQYF	TGTGCTAGCAGCTTGGAGGTGAACGACGAGCAGTACTTC
TRBV25-1	TRBD2	-	TRBJ2-1	CASGLAGGYNEQFF	TGTGCCAGCGGACTAGCGGGAGGCTACAATGAGCAGTTCTTC
TRBV10-2	-	-	TRBJ2-4	CASRSGLAKNIQYF	TGCGCCAGCAGATCGGGACTAGCCAAAAACATTCAGTACTTC
TRBV1	-	-	TRBJ2-7	CTSSRTSWSSYEQYF	TGCACCAGCAGCCGGACTAGCTGGAGCTCCTACGAGCAGTACTTC
TRBV5-6	-	-	TRBJ1-1	CASSPDMTNTEAFF	TGTGCCAGCAGCCCGGACATGACGAACACTGAAGCTTTCTTT
TRBV18	TRBD1	few	TRBJ1-4	CASSPTPDRGSEKLFF	TGTGCCAGCTCACCAACCCCGGACAGGGGATCTGAAAAACTGTTTTTT
TRBV18	TRBD1	-	TRBJ2-7	CASSLDRGLDEQYF	TGTGCCAGCTCCCTAGACAGGGGGCTCGACGAGCAGTACTTC
TRBV19	TRBD1	-	TRBJ1-6	CASSPLQGFDAYNSPLHF	TGTGCCAGTAGTCCCCTACAGGGGTTCGACGCCTATAATTCACCCCTCCACTTT
TRBV27	TRBD1	-	TRBJ1-5	CASSLQGDSNQPQHF	TGTGCCAGCAGTTTACAGGGGGATAGCAATCAGCCCCAGCATTTT
TRBV7-2	TRBD2	-	TRBJ2-1	CASSLDSSGGAWFF	TGTGCCAGCAGCTTAGATAGTAGCGGGGGGGCCTGGTTCTTC
TRBV6-5	TRBD2	-	TRBJ2-2	CASSYGLAPGELFF	TGTGCCAGCAGTTACGGACTAGCGCCCGGGGAGCTGTTTTTT
TRBV5-6	TRBD1	-	TRBJ2-1	CASVPGQGITNEQFF	TGTGCCAGTGTTCCGGGACAGGGGATCACCAATGAGCAGTTCTTC
TRBV7-2	TRBD1	-	TRBJ2-1	CASSSAGGVYNEQFF	TGTGCCAGCAGCTCTGCAGGGGGTGTTTACAATGAGCAGTTCTTC
TRBV6-6	-	-	TRBJ2-2	CASSPRGDTGELFF	TGTGCCAGCAGTCCCCGGGGAGACACCGGGGAGCTGTTTTTT
TRBV30	TRBD1	-	TRBJ1-6	CAWSPRRTGMDSPLHF	TGTGCCTGGAGTCCTCGCCGGACAGGGATGGATTCACCCCTCCACTTT
TRBV18	TRBD2	-	TRBJ2-7	CASRPLAGGSYEQYF	TGTGCCAGCCGTCCCCTAGCGGGGGGCTCCTACGAGCAGTACTTC
TRBV7-6	-	-	TRBJ1-5	CASSPWGPNQPQHF	TGTGCCAGCAGCCCCTGGGGGCCTAATCAGCCCCAGCATTTT
TRBV5-1	TRBD2	-	TRBJ2-5	CASSLGLAGVETQYF	TGCGCCAGCAGCTTGGGACTAGCGGGAGTAGAGACCCAGTACTTC
TRBV7-9	TRBD1	-	TRBJ2-7	CASRGQGGDLRPTPYEQYF	TGTGCCAGCAGGGGACAGGGAGGGGACCTCAGACCTACACCCTACGAGCAGTACTTC
TRBV12-5	TRBD1	-	TRBJ1-5	CASALPPGTGVFQPQHF	TGTGCTAGTGCCCTCCCACCAGGGACAGGGGTTTTTCAGCCCCAGCATTTT
TRBV6-5	-	-	TRBJ1-3	CASIKDSSGNTIYF	TGTGCCAGCATCAAGGACAGCTCTGGAAACACCATATATTTT
TRBV6-4	-	-	TRBJ2-2	CASSAQPGLTTGELFF	TGTGCCAGCAGTGCCCAACCCGGACTAACAACCGGGGAGCTGTTTTTT
TRBV27	-	-	TRBJ2-7	CASSLYTQSYEQYF	TGTGCCAGCAGTTTATATACCCAGTCCTACGAGCAGTACTTC
TRBV19	TRBD1	-	TRBJ2-5	CASSPRTGSQETQYF	TGTGCCAGTAGTCCTCGGACAGGTTCCCAAGAGACCCAGTACTTC
TRBV5-4	TRBD2	many	TRBJ2-6	CASSPGLAGVGSGANVLTF	TGTGCCAGCAGCCCGGGACTAGCGGGGGTGGGCTCTGGGGCCAACGTCCTGACTTTC
TRBV18	-	medium-sized	TRBJ1-4	CASSPGARDEKLFF	TGTGCCAGCTCACCAGGGGCGCGCGATGAAAAACTGTTTTTT
TRBV7-9	TRBD2	-	TRBJ2-3	CASSFEAGGPRDTQYF	TGTGCCAGCAGCTTCGAAGCGGGGGGGCCAAGAGATACGCAGTATTTT
TRBV4-1	TRBD1	once	TRBJ2-5	CASSQEGQGAWETQYF	TGCGCCAGCAGCCAAGAAGGACAGGGGGCTTGGGAGACCCAGTACTTC
TRBV11-2	TRBD1	-	TRBJ2-1	CASSSGAGTAYNEQFF	TGTGCCAGCAGCTCAGGAGCCGGGACAGCTTACAATGAGCAGTTCTTC
TRBV30	TRBD2	once	TRBJ2-5	CAWSGPGLAGGVAQYF	TGTGCCTGGAGTGGGCCGGGACTAGCGGGGGGGGTGGCCCAGTACTTC
TRBV5-1	-	-	TRBJ1-2	CASSGGIYGYTF	TGCGCCAGCAGCGGAGGTATCTATGGCTACACCTTC
TRBV6-5	-	-	TRBJ2-5	CASGLDYRDQYF	TGTGCCAGCGGCCTCGACTATCGTGACCAGTACTTC
TRBV5-1	-	-	TRBJ2-7	CASSLDNGPLREQYF	TGCGCCAGCAGCTTGGATAATGGGCCCCTTCGAGAGCAGTACTTC
TRBV30	-	once	TRBJ2-1	CAWRSIANDEQFF	TGTGCCTGGAGGTCCATAGCCAACGACGAGCAGTTCTTC
TRBV7-2	TRBD2	-	TRBJ2-2	CASSLSGTNTGELFF	TGTGCCAGCAGCTTAAGCGGGACCAACACCGGGGAGCTGTTTTTT
TRBV4-1	-	-	TRBJ2-1	CASSFGAGRNNEQFF	TGCGCCAGCAGCTTTGGGGCGGGGAGGAACAATGAGCAGTTCTTC
TRBV7-6	-	-	TRBJ1-5	CASSLAANQPQHF	TGTGCCAGCAGCTTAGCTGCGAATCAGCCCCAGCATTTT
TRBV10-2	TRBD2	-	TRBJ2-3	CASRGGAGGGADTQYF	TGCGCCAGCAGAGGGGGGGCGGGGGGAGGGGCAGATACGCAGTATTTT
TRBV6-6	-	-	TRBJ1-5	CASSYSRVSNQPQHF	TGTGCCAGCAGTTACTCACGGGTCAGCAATCAGCCCCAGCATTTT
TRBV7-9	-	-	TRBJ2-1	CASSLRSVMTSYNEQFF	TGTGCCAGCAGCTTGAGAAGCGTAATGACCTCCTACAATGAGCAGTTCTTC
TRBV4-3	TRBD2	once	TRBJ2-3	CASSQERPGGRASDTQYF	TGCGCCAGCAGCCAAGAGAGGCCCGGCGGGAGGGCCTCAGATACGCAGTATTTT
TRBV4-2	TRBD2	-	TRBJ2-5	CASSRQRGTSDPQYF	TGTGCCAGCAGCCGACAAAGGGGGACTAGCGATCCCCAGTACTTC
TRBV4-3	TRBD2	-	TRBJ2-7	CASSQDTRERYEQYF	TGCGCCAGCAGCCAAGATACGCGGGAGCGGTACGAGCAGTACTTC
TRBV11-3	-	-	TRBJ2-3	CASSAGGTDTQYF	TGTGCCAGCAGCGCAGGAGGGACAGATACGCAGTATTTT
TRBV29-1	-	-	TRBJ1-2	CSVDRLGEAIGNYGYTF	TGCAGCGTTGACCGACTGGGGGAGGCTATCGGCAACTATGGCTACACCTTC
TRBV19	TRBD2	-	TRBJ2-1	CASSLTSGGAYNEQFF	TGTGCCAGTAGCCTAACTAGCGGGGGCGCATACAATGAGCAGTTCTTC
TRBV18	TRBD2	-	TRBJ2-5	CASSPVTSGRAGETQYF	TGTGCCAGCTCACCAGTTACTAGCGGGAGGGCCGGAGAGACCCAGTACTTC
TRBV6-6	-	-	TRBJ1-1	CASSPEAGNTEAFF	TGTGCCAGCAGCCCTGAGGCGGGGAACACTGAAGCTTTCTTT
TRBV19	-	-	TRBJ1-1	CASSIMVTGNTEAFF	TGTGCCAGTAGTATTATGGTGACAGGAAACACTGAAGCTTTCTTT
TRBV9	TRBD1	-	TRBJ2-7	CASSASTGVGEQYF	TGTGCCAGCAGCGCATCAACAGGGGTGGGCGAGCAGTACTTC